The sequence of this T cell receptor (beta chain) was determined in a study of T cell responses to AZD1222 COVID-19 vaccine. General study findings and limits: Donor demographics were predominantly white British with a female majority; clonal diversity may be underestimated. Close to half of all spike-specific TCRs reportedly target regions of the variants that are unmutated.

Of note for this clone: No antigen is known for it.

Clones were sequenced by immunoSEQ multiplex PCR, and TCRdb holds only the in-frame ones, with some missing. The sample lists under 95,000 clones, about 90% occurring once. This specimen was peripheral blood, taken on day 0 of AZD1222 vaccination. The receptor was isolated from an adult in good health.

The CDR3 DNA is TGTGCCAGTAGTATAGTGGAGGCAGAGCTTTCACCCCTCCACTTT. As protein: CASSIVEAELSPLHF. The rearrangement uses TRBV19 and TRBJ1-6; D not certain. Trimming removed 1 base from V and 9 bases from J, with 13 bases in between. The CDR3 extends over 15 amino acids. CDR1 is LNHDA, CDR2 SQIVND, per germline (reference sequence). Drawing the rest from reference TRBV19 and TRBJ1-6, the complete variable domain is DGGITQSPKYLFRKEGQNVTLSCEQNLNHDAMYWYRQDPGQGLRLIYYSQIVNDFQKGDIAEGYSVSREKKESFPLTVTSAQKNPTAFYLCASSIVEAELSPLHFGNGTRLTVT.